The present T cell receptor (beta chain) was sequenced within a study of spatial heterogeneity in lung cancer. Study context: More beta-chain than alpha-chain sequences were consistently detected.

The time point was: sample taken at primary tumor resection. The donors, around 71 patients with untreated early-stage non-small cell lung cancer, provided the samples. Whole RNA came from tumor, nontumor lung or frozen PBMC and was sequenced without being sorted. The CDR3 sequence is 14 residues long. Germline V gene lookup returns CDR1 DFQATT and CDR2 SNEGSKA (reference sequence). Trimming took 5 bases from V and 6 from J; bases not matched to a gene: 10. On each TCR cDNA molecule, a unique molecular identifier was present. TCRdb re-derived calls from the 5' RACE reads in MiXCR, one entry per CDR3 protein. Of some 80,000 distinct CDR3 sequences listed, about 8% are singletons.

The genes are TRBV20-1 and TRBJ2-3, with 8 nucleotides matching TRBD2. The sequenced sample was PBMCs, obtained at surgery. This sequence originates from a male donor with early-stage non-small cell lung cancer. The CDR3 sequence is CSAYRTSRADTQYF. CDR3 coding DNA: TGCAGTGCTTACAGGACTAGCAGGGCCGATACGCAGTATTTT.